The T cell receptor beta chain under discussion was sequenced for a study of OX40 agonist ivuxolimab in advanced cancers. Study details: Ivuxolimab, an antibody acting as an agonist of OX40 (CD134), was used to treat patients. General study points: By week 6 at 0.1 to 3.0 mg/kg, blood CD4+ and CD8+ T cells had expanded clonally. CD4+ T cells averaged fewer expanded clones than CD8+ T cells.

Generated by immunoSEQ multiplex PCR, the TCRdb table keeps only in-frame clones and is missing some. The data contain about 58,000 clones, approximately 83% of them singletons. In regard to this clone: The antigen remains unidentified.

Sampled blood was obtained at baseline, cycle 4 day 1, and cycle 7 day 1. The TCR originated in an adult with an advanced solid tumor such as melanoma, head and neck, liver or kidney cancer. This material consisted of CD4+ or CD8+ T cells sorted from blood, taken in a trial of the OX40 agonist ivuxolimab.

The CDR3 coding sequence is TGTGCCATCAGTGAGTCCGGGACAGGAAAGAACACCGGGGAGCTGTTTTTT. It yields the protein CAISESGTGKNTGELFF. The chain uses TRBV10-3 and TRBJ2-2; 8 bases are shared with TRBD1. The germline V gene encodes CDR1 ENHRY and CDR2 SYGVKD. There are 17 residues in the CDR3. V shed 0 bases, J shed 1 base, and the junction held 4 bases outside the gene matches.